The 30 T cell receptor beta chains in this list originate from one sample, sequenced in a study of early T cells in non-severe SARS-CoV-2 infection. MiXCR, applied by TCRdb to the 5' RACE reads, yields one record per CDR3 protein. Of nearly 60,000 distinct CDR3 sequences in the sample, 12% were seen once. Sample: whole blood. These TCRs come from an adult who was a healthcare worker with PCR-confirmed SARS-CoV-2 infection or an uninfected control (not recorded which).

This clonotype was counted ten times or more. This sequence joins TRBV29-1 and TRBJ2-6; D remains unclear. CDR3 length: 14 amino acids. Per germline, CDR1 SQVTM and CDR2 ANQGSEA. Trimming pared 6 bases from V and 0 bases from J, leaving 9 bases between. The CDR3 DNA follows: TGCAGCGTCGACCAAGACTCTGGGGCCAACGTCCTGACTTTC. Translation gives CSVDQDSGANVLTF.

Turning to this clonotype: This may arise from a read error, as a much more abundant clone is one base away. This chain links TRBV20-1 with TRBJ1-3, with 8 positions matching TRBD1. The CDR3 sequence is 19 residues long. Germline loops: CDR1 DFQATT, CDR2 SNEGSKA (reference sequence). CDR3 nucleotides: TGCAGTGCTAGAGATGCGTGGACAGGGCAATTGGTTTCTGGAGACACCATATATTTT. This sequence encodes CSARDAWTGQLVSGDTIYF.

The gene calls are TRBV27 and TRBJ2-1; 7 bases map to TRBD1. CDR3 size: 12 residues. Trimming at V came to 5 bases and at J to 7 bases, leaving 2 bases not matched to a gene. The germline CDR1 and CDR2 sequences are MNHEY and SMNVEV (reference sequence). The CDR3 here is CASSIQGNEQFF. The DNA for the CDR3 is TGTGCCAGCAGTATACAGGGGAATGAGCAGTTCTTC.

The V gene is TRBV7-6, the J gene TRBJ2-3; D is ambiguous. This CDR3 is built from 18 residues. CDR1 SGHVS and CDR2 FNYEAQ come from the germline V gene. With 1 base removed from V and 6 bases from J, the gap between germline ends came to 23 bases. The DNA of the CDR3 is TGTGCCAGCAGCTTAGGACCAATGACTCACTCCCTGGCGGATACGCAGTATTTT. Protein sequence: CASSLGPMTHSLADTQYF.

This clonotype turned up a few times. The chain couples TRBV4-2 to TRBJ2-3; D may be TRBD2 (5 bases). CDR3 length equals 17 residues. The V end lost 2 bases, the J end lost 4 bases, and 19 bases lay between the germline ends. Germline V CDR1 and CDR2: LGHNA, YNFKEQ. The DNA of the CDR3 is TGTGCCAGCAGCCAACAAGGGTCGACGGGAATGGCAGATACGCAGTATTTT. Its protein product is CASSQQGSTGMADTQYF.

This clonotype was seen many times. CDR3 sequence reads: CASSQDNGSGRNYGYTF. CDR3 DNA: TGCGCCAGCAGCCAAGATAATGGCAGTGGCCGTAACTATGGCTACACCTTC. This chain connects TRBV4-3 to TRBJ1-2, with D unresolved. V dropped 0 bases and J dropped 1 base, with 15 bases sitting between them. CDR1 is LGHNA and CDR2 is YSLEER in the germline V gene. The CDR3 is made up of 17 amino acids.

This clonotype occurred many times. The gene calls are TRBV2 and TRBJ2-6; D is unresolved. The V gene's germline CDR1 is SNHLY and CDR2 FYNNEI. The length of the CDR3 is 11 residues. The V and J ends lost 4 bases and 13 bases respectively, with 8 bases between them. The CDR3: CASSGAEVLTF. DNA for the CDR3: TGTGCCAGCAGTGGGGCAGAAGTCCTGACTTTC.

The chain has TRBV28 and TRBJ1-1; 9 bases map to TRBD1. Germline CDR1 and CDR2: MDHEN and SYDVKM. The CDR3 contains 15 residues. J was trimmed by 4 bases and V by 5 bases; bases with no gene match: 8. The CDR3 spells CASSPGTGRTTEAFF. The CDR3 coding sequence is TGTGCCAGCAGTCCGGGGACAGGGAGGACCACTGAAGCTTTCTTT.

The V and J genes are TRBV28 and TRBJ1-2; D gene unclear. The CDR3 spans 9 residues. Germline loops: CDR1 MDHEN, CDR2 SYDVKM. Trimming took off 8 bases at V and 8 bases at J, with 6 bases between the two ends. The CDR3: CASLRGYTF. The CDR3 nucleotides are TGTGCCAGCCTCCGGGGCTACACCTTC.

In this sample, this clonotype turned up many times. J is TRBJ1-1 and V is TRBV3-1; D perhaps matches TRBD1 (6 bases). V gave up 6 bases and J gave up 0 bases, with 11 bases separating them. This CDR3 contains 14 residues. Germline CDR1 reads LGHDT; CDR2 reads YNNKEL (reference sequence). This chain's CDR3 is CASSPTGLNTEAFF. In nucleotides, the CDR3 is TGTGCCAGCAGTCCGACAGGATTGAACACTGAAGCTTTCTTT. Drawing the rest from reference TRBV3-1 and TRBJ1-1, the complete variable domain is DTAVSQTPKYLVTQMGNDKSIKCEQNLGHDTMYWYKQDSKKFLKIMFSYNNKELIINETVPNRFSPKSPDKAHLNLHINSLELGDSAVYFCASSPTGLNTEAFFGQGTRLTVV.

This clonotype was recorded many times. The rearrangement links TRBV5-4 to TRBJ1-2; D unclear. V lost 0 bases and J lost 7, with 7 bases in between. CDR1 is SGHNT and CDR2 is YYREEE in the germline V gene (reference sequence). The CDR3 runs to 12 residues. The CDR3 protein is CASSLDRGGYTF. The CDR3 DNA reads TGTGCCAGCAGCTTGGACCGGGGTGGCTACACCTTC.

This clonotype showed up many times. This sequence joins TRBV29-1 and TRBJ1-1, with a weak D call TRBD1 (5 bases). Trimming left V 3 bases short and J 6 bases short, with 17 bases between. This CDR3 contains 14 residues. The germline gives CDR1 SQVTM, CDR2 ANQGSEA. DNA for the CDR3: TGCAGCGTTGAGTTTCGAGGGGCCGGCGCTGAAGCTTTCTTT. As protein: CSVEFRGAGAEAFF.

In its sample, this clonotype was seen many times. The gene calls are TRBV6-2 or TRBV6-3 and TRBJ1-4; D is unresolved. CDR3 size: 15 residues. The V end lost 6 bases, the J end lost 5 bases, and 16 bases lay between the germline ends. Germline CDR1 reads MNHEY; CDR2 reads SVGEGT. The CDR3, as DNA: TGTGCCAGCAGCCCCCGGTTCCCAGAGAATGAAAAACTGTTTTTT. Translating gives CASSPRFPENEKLFF.

This clonotype has more than one count but fewer than ten. V usage is TRBV5-1 and J usage is TRBJ2-3; D may be TRBD1 or TRBD2 (5 bases each). Germline assignment: CDR1 SGHRS and CDR2 YFSETQ. V was clipped by 4 bases and J by 0 bases, with 15 bases between them. This CDR3 region has 16 residues. The CDR3, as DNA: TGCGCCAGCAGCCGGGGAAGGGACCGAAGCACAGATACGCAGTATTTT. It translates to CASSRGRDRSTDTQYF.

This clonotype was seen only a few times. The chain uses TRBV5-1 and TRBJ2-5; D is unclear. This CDR3 has 15 amino acids. Between the trimmed V and J ends, which lost 0 bases and 5 bases, there was a span of 14 bases. Germline values: CDR1 SGHRS, CDR2 YFSETQ. The CDR3 region is CASSLGIDTGETQYF. The CDR3 nucleotides read TGCGCCAGCAGCTTGGGCATAGACACCGGGGAGACCCAGTACTTC.

This clonotype occurred a few times. J is TRBJ2-5 and V is TRBV19; TRBD1 aligns across 12 bases. Trimming at V came to 0 bases and at J to 4 bases, leaving 3 bases not matched to a gene. CDR1 is LNHDA and CDR2 is SQIVND in the germline V gene (reference sequence). The CDR3 has 16 residues. The CDR3 is CASSIEGQGAGETQYF. CDR3 DNA sequence: TGTGCCAGTAGTATAGAGGGACAGGGGGCCGGAGAGACCCAGTACTTC.

This clonotype has a handful of counts. V is TRBV5-4 and J is TRBJ1-1; D is uncertain. V dropped 3 bases and J dropped 6 bases, with 15 bases sitting between them. Germline assignment: CDR1 SGHNT and CDR2 YYREEE (reference sequence). This CDR3 contains 14 residues. The CDR3 DNA reads as TGTGCCAGCAGCTCCTCCGGAGGCCGGGCTGAAGCTTTCTTT. Amino acids: CASSSSGGRAEAFF.

This clonotype has more than one count but fewer than ten. The chain joins TRBV2 to TRBJ2-2, with 7 bases fitting TRBD2. Germline CDR1 reads SNHLY; CDR2 reads FYNNEI. This CDR3 has 14 amino acids. V lost 7 bases and J lost 7; bases outside the gene matches: 9. In DNA form, the CDR3 reads TGTGCCAGCACCGGGGACTACGGCGACGGGGAGCTGTTTTTT. It specifies CASTGDYGDGELFF. The whole variable domain, remainder taken from reference TRBV2 and TRBJ2-2, is EPEVTQTPSHQVTQMGQEVILRCVPISNHLYFYWYRQILGQKVEFLVSFYNNEISEKSEIFDDQFSVERPDGSNFTLKIRSTKLEDSAMYFCASTGDYGDGELFFGEGSRLTVL.

This clonotype was observed at least ten times. The rearrangement uses TRBV7-6 and TRBJ2-4; 9 positions match TRBD1. The CDR3 length is 17 residues. V lost 5 bases and J lost 2; bases outside the gene matches: 10. Germline CDR1 SGHVS, CDR2 FNYEAQ. CDR3: CASSLRDRDRSKNIQYF. In nucleotides, the CDR3 is TGTGCCAGCAGCCTCCGGGACAGGGACAGGTCCAAAAACATTCAGTACTTC.

The chain uses TRBV28 and TRBJ2-7; D remains ambiguous. Germline V gene sequence: CDR1 MDHEN, CDR2 SYDVKM. The CDR3 has 11 residues. V was pared by 5 bases and J by 6 bases, with 8 bases between. CDR3 sequence: CASSTQREQYF. DNA for the CDR3: TGTGCCAGCAGTACTCAACGCGAGCAGTACTTC.

This clonotype was picked up many times. The chain combines TRBV9 with TRBJ1-1, with a possible D match to TRBD1 (6 bases). Trimming shortened V by 5 bases and J by 7 bases, and 18 bases separated the two germline ends. Germline CDR1 SGDLS, CDR2 YYNGEE. This CDR3 has 14 amino acids. DNA of the CDR3: TGTGCCAGCAGTTTTGCGTGGGGGCGGAATGAAGCTTTCTTT. Translating it yields CASSFAWGRNEAFF.

In this sample, this clonotype turned up many times. This sequence joins TRBV4-1 and TRBJ1-2, with 8 bases fitting TRBD1. The CDR3 has 15 amino acids. Trimming took 5 bases from V and 3 from J; bases not matched to a gene: 8. Germline V gives CDR1 MGHRA, CDR2 YSYEKL. CDR3 nucleotides: TGCGCCAGCAGCAAAGGACAGGGAGGGGACTATGGCTACACCTTC. Translated: CASSKGQGGDYGYTF.

This clonotype occurred many times. J is TRBJ2-7 and V is TRBV3-1; no clear D gene. The CDR3 runs 11 residues. Trimming cost V 4 bases and J 6 bases, with 7 bases left between them. Germline values: CDR1 LGHDT, CDR2 YNNKEL (reference sequence). CDR3 loop: CASSRGGEQYF. The CDR3 nucleotides read TGTGCCAGCAGCCGGGGTGGCGAGCAGTACTTC.

This clonotype was found a few times. The V call is TRBV5-1, the J call TRBJ1-1; 9 bases line up with TRBD1. CDR1 is SGHRS and CDR2 is YFSETQ in the germline V gene. The CDR3 has 14 residues. The V segment lost 4 bases and the J segment 6 bases; nucleotides outside the gene matches: 7. The CDR3 protein is CASSTGQGKAEAFF. Written as DNA, the CDR3 is TGCGCCAGCAGCACGGGACAGGGAAAGGCTGAAGCTTTCTTT.

Ten or more counts support this clonotype. The CDR3 loop is CASSRGQGNAGEKLFF. The CDR3 DNA reads as TGCGCCAGCAGCCGGGGACAGGGTAACGCAGGTGAAAAACTGTTTTTT. The chain uses TRBV4-3 and TRBJ1-4; 9 positions match TRBD1. V shed 4 bases, J shed 7 bases, and the junction held 10 bases outside the gene matches. The CDR3 runs 16 residues. In germline, CDR1 is LGHNA, CDR2 YSLEER.

This clonotype came up a few times. The chain has TRBV14 and TRBJ2-5, with TRBD1 matching over 7 bases. CDR3 length: 13 amino acids. CDR1 is SGHDN and CDR2 is FVKESK in the germline V gene. Trimming removed 6 bases from V and 4 bases from J; junction bases left unmatched: 5. CDR3 sequence reads: CASRRTGVETQYF. As DNA, the CDR3 is TGTGCCAGCAGGCGAACAGGGGTAGAGACCCAGTACTTC. Full variable domain (rest looked up from reference TRBV14 and TRBJ2-5): EAGVTQFPSHSVIEKGQTVTLRCDPISGHDNLYWYRRVMGKEIKFLLHFVKESKQDESGMPNNRFLAERTGGTYSTLKVQPAELEDSGVYFCASRRTGVETQYFGPGTRLLVL.

This clonotype was recorded at least ten times. This chain links TRBV5-1 with TRBJ2-3; D not resolved. Germline CDR1 is SGHRS and CDR2 is YFSETQ. This CDR3 comprises 15 residues. With 0 bases removed from V and 4 bases from J, the gap between germline ends came to 12 bases. The CDR3 reads CASSLDGTQADTQYF. The CDR3 coding sequence is TGCGCCAGCAGCTTGGATGGCACCCAGGCAGATACGCAGTATTTT.

This clonotype was counted between two and nine times. The chain employs TRBV4-1 and TRBJ1-2; the match to TRBD1 covers 9 bases. The CDR3 is 14 amino acids. The junction had 4 bases not matched to a gene; V was cut back by 4 bases and J by 4 bases. CDR1 and CDR2 (germline): MGHRA, YSYEKL. The CDR3 protein is CASSLKQGAYGYTF. The CDR3 DNA reads as TGCGCCAGCAGCCTTAAACAGGGGGCCTATGGCTACACCTTC.

This clonotype was seen only a few times. J is TRBJ2-2 and V is TRBV7-9, with D perhaps assigned TRBD1 or TRBD2 (5 bases each). This CDR3 comprises 17 residues. CDR1 and CDR2 from the germline V gene are SEHNR and FQNEAQ (reference sequence). V was clipped by 5 bases and J by 2 bases, with 18 bases between them. DNA for the CDR3: TGTGCCAGCAGCGTAACGCCGGGGACGGTCAACACCGGGGAGCTGTTTTTT. Amino acids: CASSVTPGTVNTGELFF.

The V gene is TRBV6-5, the J gene TRBJ2-7; D is uncertain. The CDR3 is 15 amino acids. Germline CDR1 and CDR2: MNHEY and SVGAGI. V lost 0 bases and J 5 bases, leaving 14 bases between the germline ends. The CDR3 region is CASSYSARKSHEQYF. CDR3 DNA sequence: TGTGCCAGCAGTTACTCTGCGAGAAAATCCCACGAGCAGTACTTC.